This T cell receptor beta chain was obtained from a study of T-cell reconstitution after alpha-beta-depleted transplantation in children. The authors prepared the TCRbeta library with unique molecular identifiers. Each CDR3 protein gets one entry after TCRdb re-called the PCR reads with MiXCR. The sample contains roughly 200,000 distinct CDR3 sequences, around 9.6% of which appear only once. This clonotype was detected ten times or more. Sequences were derived from PBMCs from the stem cell graft donor, sampled from the stem cell graft. The receptor comes from a human donor who donated a stem cell graft to a child with acute lymphoblastic leukemia.

The CDR3 DNA reads as TGCGCCAGCGCGGAAGGACAGGGAAACAATTCACCCCTCCACTTT. It translates to CASAEGQGNNSPLHF. The V call is TRBV5-1, the J call TRBJ1-6; 8 positions match TRBD1. The CDR3 length is 15 residues. Trimming at V came to 7 bases and at J to 7 bases, leaving 10 bases not matched to a gene. From germline, CDR1 is SGHRS and CDR2 YFSETQ. Looking up the rest from reference TRBV5-1 and TRBJ1-6 gives the full variable domain: KAGVTQTPRYLIKTRGQQVTLSCSPISGHRSVSWYQQTPGQGLQFLFEYFSETQRNKGNFPGRFSGRQFSNSRSEMNVSTLELGDSALYLCASAEGQGNNSPLHFGNGTRLTVT.